The source of this T cell receptor beta chain is a study of post-analysis software for immune sequencing data. Study-level information: Both relapsing-remitting and secondary progressive multiple sclerosis featured among the disease courses, as did progressive-relapsing multiple sclerosis.

General study results and limits: F measure clustering grouped samples strongly by preparation batch. With TRBV5-6, TRBV5-1 and TRBV20-1 included, about five TRBV segments were more frequent in patients than in controls. Significantly lower normalized Chao1 diversity was seen in multiple sclerosis patients than in controls.

Researchers reported that TCR beta cDNA libraries carried unique molecular identifiers. The T cell input of roughly 0.9 to 11 million gave approximately 500,000 cDNA molecules. One entry per CDR3 protein results from TCRdb running MiXCR on the PCR reads. The repertoire has 650,000 to 850,000 distinct CDR3 sequences, about 50% of them found once; the top ten carry under 6%. Only a few counts were recorded for this clonotype. Its antigen remains unknown. The CDR3 totals 18 residues. V lost 6 bases and J lost 0, with 18 bases in between. Per the germline V gene, CDR1 is MNHNS and CDR2 is SASEGT. This chain joins TRBV6-1 and TRBJ2-6; possible D gene TRBD1, 6 bases. Sequenced: blood. This TCR was recovered from a girl aged 10 to 17 with multiple sclerosis. CDR3 DNA sequence: TGTGCCAGCAGGGCCCGATACAGGGAAATCTCTGGGGCCAACGTCCTGACTTTC. Protein product: CASRARYREISGANVLTF.